This T cell receptor beta chain was sequenced in a study of T-cell reconstitution after alpha-beta-depleted transplantation in children. Whole-study findings and limits: At the one-year point after transplant, T-cell counts and TCRbeta diversity were found to come mostly from T cells that had been newly produced. Several hundred expanded graft clones reportedly were the source of alpha-beta T cells about two months after transplant.

Germline trimming cut 3 bases from V and 5 bases from J; bases unmatched to any gene: 12. The CDR3 has 15 residues. CDR1 and CDR2 (germline): DFQATT, SNEGSKA (reference sequence). This clonotype has a handful of counts. Its matching antigen is unknown. Unique molecular identifiers tagged the TCRbeta library. From the PCR reads, TCRdb called clonotypes with MiXCR, one entry per CDR3 protein. The sample lists roughly 350,000 distinct CDR3 sequences, around 15% seen once, with about 41% in the top ten. Sequences were derived from PBMCs, mostly from graft donor cells, sampled 360 days after TCRalphabeta/CD19-depleted stem cell transplant. This receptor was identified in a male patient aged 2 to 9 who had a stem cell transplant for acute lymphoblastic leukemia, so the T cells may come from the graft donor. This sequence joins TRBV20-1 and TRBJ2-5, with 7 bases fitting TRBD2. The CDR3 nucleotides read TGCAGTGCTAGCTGGTCGGGACTATTCGGTGAGACCCAGTACTTC. This encodes CSASWSGLFGETQYF.